The 18 T cell receptor beta chains below come from one sample, sequenced in a study of T cells in women clearing cervical HPV infection. Assay: immunoSEQ multiplex PCR; the TCRdb copy retains only in-frame clones and omits some. This sample's table has roughly 36,000 clones. The sequencing input was blood buffy coat. Every receptor here comes from a woman between 18 and 75 years old with a cervical HPV16 infection that either progressed to CIN3+ or cleared (not recorded which).

Turning to this clone: The read terminates 3 residues ahead of where the CDR3 ends, so the germline J gene completes it. The V call is TRBV20-1, the J call TRBJ2-3; no firm D call. Trimming removed 0 bases from V and 2 bases from J, with 12 bases in between. This CDR3 spans 15 amino acids. CDR1 and CDR2 (germline): DFQATT, SNEGSKA (reference sequence). The covered CDR3 bases are TGCAGTGCTAGAGATCTTGCTCTCTACACAGATACG. Its translation: CSARDLALYTDT. The full CDR3 protein is CSARDLALYTDTQYF.

Concerning this clone: Read coverage stops 3 residues before the CDR3 terminus; the germline J gene supplies the remainder. The chain recombines TRBV7-3 with TRBJ2-3; unclear D gene. The ends were cut back, 5 bases at V and 0 bases at J, with 6 bases in the middle. Germline V gene lookup returns CDR1 SGHTA and CDR2 FQGTGA. This CDR3 region has 13 residues. The covered CDR3 bases are TGTGCCAGCAGCGCCGGTAGCACAGATACG. Its translation is CASSAGSTDT. In full, the CDR3 reads CASSAGSTDTQYF.

As concerns this clone: The read terminates 3 residues before the CDR3 end, so the remaining end is supplied by the germline J gene. This sequence joins TRBV14 and TRBJ2-1, with TRBD1 identical over 9 bases. This CDR3 region has 19 residues. V shed 0 bases and J 7 bases; nucleotides not matched to a gene: 16. CDR1 and CDR2 (germline): SGHDN, FVKESK. The sequenced part of the CDR3 DNA is TGTGCCAGCAGCCAAGAGAGGACAGGGGTCTACCCCTATTGGAATGAG. This codes for CASSQERTGVYPYWNE. The whole CDR3 reads CASSQERTGVYPYWNEQFF.

Notes on this clone: One end of the junction is discordant with germline, which a read error may explain. The CDR3 end lies 3 residues beyond the end of the read and is filled in from the germline J gene. The chain is built from TRBV6-1 and TRBJ1-2, with D unclear. Germline CDR1 and CDR2: MNHNS and SASEGT. The CDR3 spans 14 residues. The CDR3 spells CASSEAALNYGYTF. Partial CDR3 DNA: TGTGCCAGCAGTGAAGCGGCCCTAAACTATGGG.

As concerns this clone: The read comes to an end 3 residues before the CDR3 does, leaving the germline J gene to fill in the end. The rearrangement links TRBV19 to TRBJ1-5; possible D gene TRBD1, 6 bases. V shed 3 bases and J shed 7 bases, with 13 bases lying between them. The CDR3 sequence is 14 residues long. From germline, CDR1 is LNHDA and CDR2 SQIVND (reference sequence). The sequenced CDR3 bases are TGTGCCAGTAGTATGAAAGGGGGTGGGCAGCCC. It yields the protein CASSMKGGGQP. The whole CDR3 reads CASSMKGGGQPQHF.

As for this clone: The CDR3 is cut off 3 residues early in the read; its end comes from the germline J gene. The rearrangement links TRBV20-1 to TRBJ2-3; D call uncertain. CDR3 size: 12 residues. CDR1 DFQATT and CDR2 SNEGSKA come from the germline V gene (reference sequence). The CDR3 spells CSAPRSQETQYF. CDR3 DNA (partial): TGCAGTGCTCCCAGGTCCCAAGAGACG.

Remarks on this clone: The read ends 3 residues shy of where the CDR3 ends; the end is completed using the germline J gene. This sequence joins TRBV6-1 and TRBJ1-2, with a possible D match to TRBD1 (5 bases). From germline, CDR1 is MNHNS and CDR2 SASEGT. The V end lost 3 bases, the J end lost 4 bases, and 12 bases lay between the germline ends. This CDR3 spans 14 amino acids. Partial CDR3 DNA: TGTGCCAGCAGTGATGGCGAAGGGGTCTATGGC. Translating it yields CASSDGEGVYG. The CDR3 as a whole reads CASSDGEGVYGYTF.

The CDR3 DNA, read in part, is TGTGCCACCAGACGGGACTTACTTACCTACGAG. As protein: CATRRDLLTYE. The complete CDR3 reads CATRRDLLTYEQYF. The chain uses TRBV27 and TRBJ2-7; a weak D match, TRBD2 (6 bases). The missing CDR3 end, 3 residues past where the read stops, is filled in from the germline J gene. The CDR3 is made up of 14 amino acids. The germline gives CDR1 MNHEY, CDR2 SMNVEV (reference sequence). V was cut by 10 bases and J by 2 bases, with 18 bases left in between.

CDR3 sequence: CSAQEYTEAFF. CDR3 DNA (partial): TGCAGTGCTCAGGAGTACACTGAA. The gene calls are TRBV20-1 and TRBJ1-1, with D unresolved. The sequenced fragment ends 3 residues before the CDR3 boundary, so the rest is inferred from the germline J gene. The CDR3 loop spans 11 amino acids. Germline V gives CDR1 DFQATT, CDR2 SNEGSKA (reference sequence). V lost 5 bases and J 3 bases, leaving 7 bases between the germline ends.

Worth noting for this clone: The CDR3 is cut off 3 residues early in the read; its end comes from the germline J gene. The gene calls are TRBV10-3 and TRBJ1-4; tentatively, D is TRBD1 (6 bases). Germline V gene data show CDR1 as ENHRY and CDR2 as SYGVKD. The V gene lost 2 bases and the J gene lost 4 bases, with 8 bases spanning the gap. The CDR3 is 14 residues long. Here the CDR3 reads CAISERQVNEKLFF. The CDR3 DNA, read in part, is TGTGCCATCAGTGAGAGACAGGTTAATGAAAAA.

Partial CDR3 DNA: TGTGCCAGCAGTGAACTAGCGGGTAAGATCCATGAG. This sequence encodes CASSELAGKIHE. The CDR3, in full, reads CASSELAGKIHEQFF. This rearrangement joins TRBV2 to TRBJ2-1; TRBD2 matches 8 bases. The sequenced fragment ends 3 residues before the CDR3 boundary, so the rest is inferred from the germline J gene. CDR3 length equals 15 residues. Germline CDR1 is SNHLY and CDR2 is FYNNEI. After removal of 2 bases from V and 8 bases from J, the junction contained 8 bases not matched to a gene. Together with reference TRBV2 and TRBJ2-1, the CDR3 gives the full variable domain: EPEVTQTPSHQVTQMGQEVILRCVPISNHLYFYWYRQILGQKVEFLVSFYNNEISEKSEIFDDQFSVERPDGSNFTLKIRSTKLEDSAMYFCASSELAGKIHEQFFGPGTRLTVL.

For this clone: Coverage ceases 3 residues before the CDR3 finishes, and the germline J gene fills in the end. The chain has TRBV3-1 (or the pseudogene TRBV3-2) and TRBJ2-3, with a tentative D call TRBD1 (6 bases). The germline V gene encodes CDR1 LGHDT and CDR2 YNNKEL (reference sequence). Between the trimmed V and J ends, which lost 3 bases and 2 bases, there was a span of 12 bases. The CDR3 length is 15 residues. The sequenced CDR3 bases are TGTGCCAGCAGCCAGAACAGGGTCGCCACAGATACG. Its translation is CASSQNRVATDT. The whole CDR3 region reads CASSQNRVATDTQYF.

The CDR3 protein is CSARAPGWNGYTF. The part of the CDR3 DNA that was read is TGCAGTGCTAGGGCCCCGGGGTGGAATGGC. The V call is TRBV20-1, the J call TRBJ1-2, with D uncertain. The CDR3 goes on 3 residues after the read ends, and that part is filled in from the germline J gene. The CDR3 is 13 amino acids. V gave up 3 bases and J gave up 6 bases, with 14 bases separating them. Germline CDR1 is DFQATT and CDR2 is SNEGSKA (reference sequence).

Note on this clone: The read halts 3 residues ahead of the CDR3 end, with the missing end drawn from the germline J gene. V usage is TRBV7-3 and J usage is TRBJ2-3; 8 bases fit TRBD2. The trim removed 3 bases at V and 6 bases at J, leaving 14 bases unmatched. In germline, CDR1 is SGHTA, CDR2 FQGTGA. The CDR3 contains 17 residues. The part of the CDR3 DNA that was read is TGTGCCAGCAGCTTTGCCCGTAGCGGGGCCGGGGGGGATACG. Translation: CASSFARSGAGGDT. The entire CDR3 protein reads CASSFARSGAGGDTQYF.

Points on this clone: From the germline J gene comes the end of the CDR3, since the read stops 3 residues before it. The gene calls are TRBV6-1 and TRBJ2-3; 7 bases map to TRBD1. J was trimmed by 0 bases and V by 1 base; bases with no gene match: 4. Germline CDR1 and CDR2: MNHNS and SASEGT. The CDR3 consists of 16 residues. CDR3: CASSEVTGSSTDTQYF. The sequenced part of the CDR3 DNA is TGTGCCAGCAGTGAAGTGACAGGGTCGAGCACAGATACG.

CDR3 DNA (partial): TGCGCCAGCAGCCAAGAGACACACGCGAACACCGGGGAG. It specifies CASSQETHANTGE. The full-length CDR3 reads as CASSQETHANTGELFF. This chain uses TRBV4-1 with TRBJ2-2; the D is unclear. The read terminates 3 residues before the CDR3 end, so the remaining end is supplied by the germline J gene. The CDR3 totals 16 residues. Trimming stripped 0 bases from V and 0 bases from J, with 8 bases between. Germline CDR1 and CDR2: MGHRA and YSYEKL.

The sequenced CDR3 bases are TGCAGCTATCGGACAGGGTCGAACACTGAA. Translation gives CSYRTGSNTE. The CDR3 reads in full as CSYRTGSNTEAFF. V usage is TRBV29-1 and J usage is TRBJ1-1; TRBD1 aligns across 8 bases. The CDR3 goes on 3 residues after the read ends, and that part is filled in from the germline J gene. CDR1 and CDR2 (germline): SQVTM, ANQGSEA. V lost 8 bases, J lost 1 base, and 6 bases stayed unmatched. This CDR3 contains 13 residues.

As regards this clone: The read finishes 3 residues shy of the CDR3 end, and the germline J gene is used to complete it. The chain links TRBV7-2 to TRBJ2-1; 7 bases are shared with TRBD2. The CDR3 runs to 13 residues. Germline V gives CDR1 SGHTA, CDR2 FQGNSA. After removal of 3 bases from V and 7 bases from J, the junction contained 3 bases not matched to a gene. The CDR3 reads CASSFGGGNEQFF. CDR3 bases read: TGTGCCAGCAGCTTTGGCGGGGGTAATGAG.